This paragraph reports one T cell receptor (beta chain). This entry belongs to a study of blood T cell repertoires in COVID-19. Study-level background: T cells, B-cell-depleted T cells, or PBMCs provided the cDNA or gDNA that served as material.

In the original workflow: The assay estimated nucleated cells by amplifying reference gene primers. TCRdb's copy holds only in-frame clones and misses some; the assay was immunoSEQ multiplex PCR. The V and J calls and clone size were taken over from that table, and D and trimming were inferred from the DNA. There are some 270,000 clones in the sample; roughly 85% occur only once, and 8.5% to 9.5% lies in the top ten. The CDR3 is 16 amino acids. Germline V gene sequence: CDR1 SGHVS, CDR2 FQNEAQ. Losses at the gene ends were 5 bases for V and 5 bases for J; bases not matched to a gene: 11. Those who participated ranged in age from roughly 18 to 95 years and resided in some 24 US areas.

Sequencing used PBMCs or T cells enriched from blood (not recorded which). The clonotype was recovered from a woman aged 50 to 60 with acute COVID-19. V usage is TRBV7-8 and J usage is TRBJ1-5; 8 bases map to TRBD1. The CDR3 DNA follows: TGTGCCAGCAGCCCAAGAACTGTACAGGGGGATCAGCCCCAGCATTTT. This codes for CASSPRTVQGDQPQHF.